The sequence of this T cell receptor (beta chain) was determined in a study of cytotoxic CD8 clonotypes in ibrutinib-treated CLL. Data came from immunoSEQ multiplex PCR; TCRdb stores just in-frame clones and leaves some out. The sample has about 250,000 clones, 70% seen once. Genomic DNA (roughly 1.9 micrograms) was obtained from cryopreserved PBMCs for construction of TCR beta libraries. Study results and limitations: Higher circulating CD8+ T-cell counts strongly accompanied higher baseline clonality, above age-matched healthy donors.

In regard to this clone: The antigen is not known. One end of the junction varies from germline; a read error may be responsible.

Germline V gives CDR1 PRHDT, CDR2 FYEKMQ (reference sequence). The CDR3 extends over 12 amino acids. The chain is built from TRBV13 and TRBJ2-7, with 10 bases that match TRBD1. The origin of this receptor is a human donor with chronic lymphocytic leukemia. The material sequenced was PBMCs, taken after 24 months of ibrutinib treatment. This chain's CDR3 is CASSLAGTGEFF. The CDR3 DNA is TGTGCCAGCAGCTTAGCGGGGACAGGGGAGTTCTTC.